These T cell receptor beta chains were read from a single sample in a study of blood T cells in healthy people across ages. TCRdb re-called the 5' RACE reads with MiXCR, one entry per CDR3 protein. This sample yields approximately 780,000 distinct CDR3 sequences, of which under 30% are seen a single time; around 3% belongs to the top ten. Another study also made use of these data, one on T cells of mothers and their children.

What was sequenced was blood. The receptors originated from a boy younger than 18 in good health. Each CDR3 is given with its conserved first and last residue. The D gene is left open where the match is weak. Clone size is stated in some rows and not others, as once, few, many or a class when expanded.

v_gene	abundance	j_gene	d_gene	CDR3nt	CDR3aa
TRBV20-1	-	TRBJ2-1	TRBD2	TGCAGTGCTCCAATAGCGGGGGTAACCTACAATGAGCAGTTCTTC	CSAPIAGVTYNEQFF
TRBV2	few	TRBJ2-3	-	TGTGCCAGCACCCCCATAGGGGTGGTAGATACGCAGTATTTT	CASTPIGVVDTQYF
TRBV30	few	TRBJ2-2	-	TGTGCCTGGACGGACACCGGGGAGCTGTTTTTT	CAWTDTGELFF
TRBV20-1	-	TRBJ1-1	-	TGCAGTGCCCGGAGGGGGTATGGCATGAACACTGAAGCTTTCTTT	CSARRGYGMNTEAFF
TRBV27	few	TRBJ2-1	-	TGTGCCAGCAGTCTAATTCACAGTGTCCTTTACAATGAGCAGTTCTTC	CASSLIHSVLYNEQFF
TRBV20-1	-	TRBJ2-3	TRBD2	TGCAGTGCTAGGGGGACTAGCGGGAGCACAGATACGCAGTATTTT	CSARGTSGSTDTQYF
TRBV29-1	many	TRBJ2-5	TRBD1	TGCAGCGTGGATGTGACAGGGGGCTGGGAGACCCAGTACTTC	CSVDVTGGWETQYF
TRBV4-1	few	TRBJ2-4	TRBD1	TGCGCCAGCAGCCATTTCCGTCCGGGACAGGCTTTCAAAAACATTCAGTACTTC	CASSHFRPGQAFKNIQYF
TRBV4-1	few	TRBJ1-5	-	TGCGCCAGCAGCCAAGATAGGGATCAGCCCCAGCATTTT	CASSQDRDQPQHF
TRBV7-9	-	TRBJ1-2	-	TGTGCCAGCAGCTCGAAGGGGGGGATCTCACGGTATGGCTACACCTTC	CASSSKGGISRYGYTF
TRBV9	-	TRBJ2-5	TRBD2	TGTGCCAGCAGCGTGGAAGGGAGTAGCGGGGTAGAGACCCAGTACTTC	CASSVEGSSGVETQYF
TRBV7-2	-	TRBJ2-1	-	TGTGCCAGCGTAAAGAGGGCGGCTTTCTCCTACAATGAGCAGTTCTTC	CASVKRAAFSYNEQFF
TRBV28	-	TRBJ1-2	TRBD1	TGTGCCAGCAGTCGACAGGGTGGTGTAGGCTACACCTTC	CASSRQGGVGYTF
TRBV7-9	few	TRBJ2-3	TRBD1	TGTGCCAGCAGCCTTCAACCGGGACAGGGGTACACAGATACGCAGTATTTT	CASSLQPGQGYTDTQYF
TRBV9	-	TRBJ2-5	-	TGTGCCAGCAGCACTACAGGGTTACAAGAGACCCAGTACTTC	CASSTTGLQETQYF
TRBV19	-	TRBJ2-1	TRBD2	TGTGCCAGTGGCTGGACTAGCGGGGGGTACAATGAGCAGTTCTTC	CASGWTSGGYNEQFF
TRBV20-1	-	TRBJ2-1	TRBD2	TGCAGTGCCGGACTAGCGGGGGGGTCCCTTAGAGACAGCGAGCAGTTCTTC	CSAGLAGGSLRDSEQFF
TRBV29-1	few	TRBJ2-3	-	TGCAGCGTTACAGGGGAGGTTGGCACAGATACGCAGTATTTT	CSVTGEVGTDTQYF
TRBV12-3/TRBV12-4	-	TRBJ1-2	-	TGTGCCAGCAGTTACCCAGGGAAAGATGGCTACACCTTC	CASSYPGKDGYTF
TRBV10-3	-	TRBJ1-1	-	TGTGCCATCAGTGAGGGGGGGGGCACTGAAGCTTTCTTT	CAISEGGGTEAFF
TRBV2	-	TRBJ2-3	TRBD1	TGTGCCAGCAACCTAGGACAGGGGAGAGCAGATACGCAGTATTTT	CASNLGQGRADTQYF
TRBV10-3	-	TRBJ1-1	-	TGTGCCATCAGTGAGTCGCAGGGGAACACTGAAGCTTTCTTT	CAISESQGNTEAFF
TRBV7-2	-	TRBJ2-5	-	TGTGCCAGCAGCCCCGGCAGGGTTGGAGAGACCCAGTACTTC	CASSPGRVGETQYF
TRBV2	few	TRBJ1-2	TRBD1	TGTGCCAGCAGACAGGGGGCCGACTATGGCTACACCTTC	CASRQGADYGYTF
TRBV29-1	-	TRBJ2-2	-	TGCAGCGCCCAAGAGGCGGACAGAGAAAACACCGGGGAGCTGTTTTTT	CSAQEADRENTGELFF
TRBV2	-	TRBJ2-3	-	TGTGCCAGCAGTTACGACAGGGCTCGGGGGACAGATACGCAGTATTTT	CASSYDRARGTDTQYF
TRBV5-1	-	TRBJ2-2	-	TGCGCCAGCAGCTCCCGGACAGCGAACACCGGGGAGCTGTTTTTT	CASSSRTANTGELFF
TRBV29-1	-	TRBJ2-7	TRBD2	TGCAGCGTTGGGGGGGGTATCTACGAGCAGTACTTC	CSVGGGIYEQYF
TRBV29-1	few	TRBJ2-4	TRBD2	TGCAGCGTGGGAGAGGGAGGGGATTACCAGCCATTAGCCAAAAACATTCAGTACTTC	CSVGEGGDYQPLAKNIQYF
TRBV27	few	TRBJ1-4	TRBD1	TGTGCCAGCAGTTCAGGGCTTCTACAGGGGGCTTCCACTAATGAAAAACTGTTTTTT	CASSSGLLQGASTNEKLFF
TRBV12-3/TRBV12-4	few	TRBJ1-5	-	TGTGCCAGCAGTGCCCGGCGCCCGAGTAATCAGCCCCAGCATTTT	CASSARRPSNQPQHF
TRBV7-2	-	TRBJ2-1	TRBD2	TGTGCCAGCAGCTATAGCGGGGGGGTAAATGAGCAGTTCTTC	CASSYSGGVNEQFF
TRBV27	-	TRBJ2-5	TRBD2	TGTGCCAGCAGTTTCCTAGCGGGGGCCCGACATCAAGAGACCCAGTACTTC	CASSFLAGARHQETQYF
TRBV20-1	-	TRBJ2-1	-	TGCAGTGCTAGGTCTCCCGTAACCCCGCTCTACAATGAGCAGTTCTTC	CSARSPVTPLYNEQFF
TRBV28	-	TRBJ2-7	TRBD2	TGTGCCAGCAGACCCAGCGGGGGGAGGTTTAGAGAGCAGTACTTC	CASRPSGGRFREQYF
TRBV3-1	many	TRBJ2-5	-	TGTGCCAGCAGCCAGTTAGGGGGGTGGCAAGAGACCCAGTACTTC	CASSQLGGWQETQYF
TRBV4-1	few	TRBJ2-5	-	TGCGCCAGCAGCCAAGATCCGAGGGAGGAGGAGACCCAGTACTTC	CASSQDPREEETQYF
TRBV12-5	-	TRBJ1-1	-	TGTGCTAGTGGTTTGGTACTTCGGGCGGACACTGAAGCTTTCTTT	CASGLVLRADTEAFF
TRBV7-9	-	TRBJ1-5	-	TGTGCCAGCAGCTTAGGGAAGGAGTTCAATCAGCCCCAGCATTTT	CASSLGKEFNQPQHF
TRBV20-1	once	TRBJ2-1	-	TGCAGTGCCCCCACTGGGTTCGGTGAGCAGTTCTTC	CSAPTGFGEQFF
TRBV7-8	few	TRBJ1-4	-	TGTGCCAGCAGCCGTCCCCCGGCCCAAACTAATGAAAAACTGTTTTTT	CASSRPPAQTNEKLFF
TRBV2	-	TRBJ2-7	-	TGTGCCAGCAGTCAGGGGCAGCAGTACTTC	CASSQGQQYF
TRBV20-1	few	TRBJ2-1	-	TGCAGTTCCCAGACTAGTCGTTCCTACGATGAGCAGTTCTTC	CSSQTSRSYDEQFF
TRBV12-3/TRBV12-4	few	TRBJ2-5	-	TGTGCCAGCAGTTTAAGGGAAGGTACCCAGTACTTC	CASSLREGTQYF
TRBV27	-	TRBJ2-1	-	TGTGCCAGCAGTTTAATGGCAGCGAGCTCCTACAATGAGCAGTTCTTC	CASSLMAASSYNEQFF
TRBV9	-	TRBJ2-2	TRBD2	TGTGCCAGCAGAAGACTAGCGGGGTCCACCGGGGAGCTGTTTTTT	CASRRLAGSTGELFF
TRBV12-3/TRBV12-4	-	TRBJ2-2	-	TGTGCCAGCTCCTCAGGGAACGCCGGGGAGCTGTTTTTT	CASSSGNAGELFF
TRBV24-1	few	TRBJ2-2	-	TGTGCCACCAGTGATTTGCCCCTAGGCACCGGGGAGCTGTTTTTT	CATSDLPLGTGELFF
TRBV20-1	-	TRBJ1-4	-	TGCAGTGCTTTTCCCGCAGGGACAACTAATGAAAAACTGTTTTTT	CSAFPAGTTNEKLFF
TRBV7-9	few	TRBJ1-2	-	TGTGCCAGCAGCTTAGGCCAGGGAGGAGTGGATGGCTACACCTTC	CASSLGQGGVDGYTF
TRBV9	-	TRBJ2-1	TRBD1	TGTGCCAGCAGCGAGGGGGCCAAGTACAATGAGCAGTTCTTC	CASSEGAKYNEQFF
TRBV5-1	-	TRBJ2-3	-	TGCGCCAGCAGCCCCGGAACGGTCGGGAGCACAGATACGCAGTATTTT	CASSPGTVGSTDTQYF
TRBV11-2	-	TRBJ1-6	-	TGTGCCAGCAGCCCGGGGGGCCCCTCTTATAATTCACCCCTCCACTTT	CASSPGGPSYNSPLHF
TRBV5-1	-	TRBJ1-6	-	TGCGCCAGCAGCGGTGACAGCAACTCCTATAATTCACCCCTCCACTTT	CASSGDSNSYNSPLHF
TRBV20-1	few	TRBJ2-1	TRBD1	TGCAGTGCAAGGACAGGGTACAGGGAGCAGTTCTTC	CSARTGYREQFF
TRBV20-1	-	TRBJ2-5	-	TGCAGTGCTAGTGTTCGCATGTGGCAAGAGACCCAGTACTTC	CSASVRMWQETQYF
TRBV29-1	few	TRBJ2-5	-	TGCAGCGACCGGGACACCCTCCAAGAGACCCAGTACTTC	CSDRDTLQETQYF
TRBV20-1	few	TRBJ2-5	-	TGCAGTGCTAGACGGGGGCTTCAAGAGACCCAGTACTTC	CSARRGLQETQYF
TRBV12-3/TRBV12-4	few	TRBJ2-5	-	TGTGCCAGCAGCATACTCCAAGAGACCCAGTACTTC	CASSILQETQYF
TRBV20-1	-	TRBJ2-1	-	TGCAGTGCCACCCAGTCTTTCGACGTCATTTACAATGAGCAGTTCTTC	CSATQSFDVIYNEQFF